This entry is about one T cell receptor (beta chain). This record comes from a study of blood T cell repertoires in COVID-19. Using immunoSEQ multiplex PCR, the repertoire was profiled, and TCRdb retains in-frame clones only, with some absent. This repertoire shows nearly 350,000 clones, roughly 86% found once; its top ten account for about 7%. The V gene's germline CDR1 is MDHEN and CDR2 SYDVKM. Trimming left V 7 bases short and J 0 bases short, with 16 bases between. The CDR3 is 16 amino acids. The J gene is TRBJ1-3, the V gene TRBV28; possibly TRBD1 for D (5 bases). The sample was peripheral blood. The TCR comes from a woman aged 70-85 years with COVID-19, enrolled during active disease. This CDR3 reads CASTLGGKNSGNTIYF. CDR3 sequence (DNA): TGTGCCAGCACCCTGGGGGGGAAGAACTCTGGAAACACCATATATTTT.